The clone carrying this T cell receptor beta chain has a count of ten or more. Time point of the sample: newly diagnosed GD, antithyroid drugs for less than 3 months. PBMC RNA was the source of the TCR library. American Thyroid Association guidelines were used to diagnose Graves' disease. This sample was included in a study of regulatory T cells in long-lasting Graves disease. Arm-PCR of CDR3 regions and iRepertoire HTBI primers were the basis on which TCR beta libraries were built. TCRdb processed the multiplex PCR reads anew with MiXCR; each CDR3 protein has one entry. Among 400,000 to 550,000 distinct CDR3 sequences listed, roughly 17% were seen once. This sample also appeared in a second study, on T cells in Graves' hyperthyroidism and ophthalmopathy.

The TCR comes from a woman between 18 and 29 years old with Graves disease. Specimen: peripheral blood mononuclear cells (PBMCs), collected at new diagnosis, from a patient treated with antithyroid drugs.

The CDR3 region is CSATSGHNEQFF. The CDR3 DNA reads TGCAGTGCTACTAGCGGGCATAATGAGCAGTTCTTC. The chain uses TRBV20-1 and TRBJ2-1; 8 positions agree with TRBD2. Germline CDR1 and CDR2: DFQATT and SNEGSKA (reference sequence). The CDR3 extends over 12 amino acids. With 4 bases clipped from V and 7 bases from J, the junction kept 3 bases outside the gene matches.